This T cell receptor (beta chain) derives from a study of OX40 agonist ivuxolimab in advanced cancers. Overall study findings and caveats: The mean number of expanded clones was higher in CD8+ T cells than in CD4+.

In its sample, this clone was seen once. Antigen: not known. The V and J ends lost 2 bases and 1 base respectively, with 11 bases between them. The CDR3 covers 15 residues. The germline V gene encodes CDR1 LNHNV and CDR2 YYDKDF (reference sequence). Profiling relied on immunoSEQ multiplex PCR, and the TCRdb table lists in-frame clones only, not all of them. The data show under 75,000 clones, around nine tenths seen once. This receptor was taken from an adult with an advanced solid tumor such as melanoma, head and neck, liver or kidney cancer. The chain links TRBV15 to TRBJ1-1, with no clear D. The sample in question was CD4+ or CD8+ T cells sorted from blood, obtained in a trial of the OX40 agonist ivuxolimab. The CDR3 DNA reads as TGTGCCACCAGCAGAAGAGGATGGGGGAACACTGAAGCTTTCTTT. This codes for CATSRRGWGNTEAFF.